Shown below are 18 T cell receptor beta chains from a single sample sequenced in a study of OX40 agonist ivuxolimab in advanced cancers. Assay: immunoSEQ multiplex PCR; the TCRdb copy retains only in-frame clones and omits some. The sample has around 95,000 clones, 93% seen once. The sample in question was CD4+ or CD8+ T cells sorted from blood, obtained in a trial of the OX40 agonist ivuxolimab. The receptors shown here come from an adult with an advanced solid tumor such as melanoma, head and neck, liver or kidney cancer.

To note about this clone: The sample carries other DNA sequences with the same CDR3. CDR3 amino acids: CASSLAAGDGYTF. DNA for the CDR3: TGCGCCAGCAGCTTGGCGGCCGGTGATGGCTACACCTTC. The J gene is TRBJ1-2, the V gene TRBV5-1; no reliable D call. CDR1 and CDR2 from the germline V gene are SGHRS and YFSETQ. V lost 0 bases and J lost 6, with 9 bases in between. The CDR3 is made up of 13 amino acids.

The J gene is TRBJ2-1, the V gene TRBV7-8, with D maybe TRBD1 (5 bases). There are 16 residues in the CDR3. CDR1 SGHVS and CDR2 FQNEAQ come from the germline V gene. Trimming left V 1 base short and J 8 bases short, with 18 bases between. The CDR3 DNA is TGTGCCAGCAGCTTAGGGGGCAATGCCATGGTCTATGAGCAGTTCTTC. Its translation: CASSLGGNAMVYEQFF. The complete variable domain, with remaining parts taken from reference TRBV7-8 and TRBJ2-1, reads GAGVSQSPRYKVAKRGQDVALRCDPISGHVSLFWYQQALGQGPEFLTYFQNEAQLDKSGLPSDRFFAERPEGSVSTLKIQRTQQEDSAVYLCASSLGGNAMVYEQFFGPGTRLTVL.

The chain joins TRBV30 to TRBJ2-6; D possibly corresponds to TRBD2 (8 bases). Germline values: CDR1 GTSNPN, CDR2 SVGIG (reference sequence). This CDR3 is 17 amino acids long. Between the trimmed V and J ends, which lost 3 bases and 0 bases, there was a span of 15 bases. The CDR3 sequence: CAWRRGRGASGANVLTF. The CDR3 region has the DNA TGTGCCTGGAGGAGGGGGCGGGGGGCCTCTGGGGCCAACGTCCTGACTTTC.

This chain joins TRBV6-5 and TRBJ2-5; weak D call: TRBD2 (6 bases). Germline V CDR1 and CDR2: MNHEY, SVGAGI. V was clipped by 6 bases and J by 3 bases, with 11 bases between them. The CDR3 runs to 13 residues. The CDR3 here is CASRREQEETQYF. The CDR3 nucleotides read TGTGCCAGCAGACGGGAGCAAGAAGAGACCCAGTACTTC.

The V call is TRBV27, the J call TRBJ1-5; D remains ambiguous. Germline V CDR1 and CDR2: MNHEY, SMNVEV (reference sequence). V shed 10 bases and J shed 0 bases, with 13 bases lying between them. The CDR3 covers 14 residues. CDR3: CATGEPYSNQPQHF. Written as DNA, the CDR3 is TGTGCCACCGGGGAACCCTATAGCAATCAGCCCCAGCATTTT.

This chain uses TRBV4-1 with TRBJ1-2; perhaps TRBD1 as D (5 bases). Germline V gene data show CDR1 as MGHRA and CDR2 as YSYEKL. The germline V and J ends were trimmed by 0 bases and 3 bases, with 5 bases remaining between them. This CDR3 region has 13 residues. Here the CDR3 reads CASSQDRDYGYTF. In nucleotides, the CDR3 is TGCGCCAGCAGCCAAGACAGGGACTATGGCTACACCTTC.

The chain recombines TRBV4-3 with TRBJ1-3; no reliable D call. Germline lookup yields CDR1 LGHNA and CDR2 YSLEER. V was clipped by 0 bases and J by 0 bases, with 9 bases between them. This CDR3 comprises 16 residues. The CDR3 region is CASSQDAGSSGNTIYF. The CDR3 DNA follows: TGCGCCAGCAGCCAAGATGCCGGTTCCTCTGGAAACACCATATATTTT.

The chain couples TRBV19 to TRBJ1-2; maybe TRBD1 (5 bases). CDR1 LNHDA and CDR2 SQIVND come from the germline V gene (reference sequence). Trimming shortened V by 6 bases and J by 8 bases, and 13 bases separated the two germline ends. The length of the CDR3 is 12 residues. CDR3 sequence: CASSPRGVGYTF. CDR3 nucleotides: TGTGCCAGTAGCCCCCGGGGCGTAGGCTACACCTTC.

J is TRBJ1-2 and V is TRBV6-5; D ambiguous. Germline V gives CDR1 MNHEY, CDR2 SVGAGI. CDR3 length equals 11 residues. Trimming took 8 bases from V and 6 from J, leaving 10 bases between them. CDR3 DNA sequence: TGTGCCAGCGGACCGGGAAATGGCTACACCTTC. Its translation is CASGPGNGYTF.

This clone was detected once. V usage is TRBV7-2 and J usage is TRBJ1-2; D perhaps matches TRBD1 (6 bases). The CDR3 contains 17 residues. CDR1 is SGHTA, CDR2 FQGNSA, per germline. Trimming removed 2 bases at V and 3 bases at J, with 19 bases between. The CDR3 bases are TGTGCCAGCAGCTTACCCGGGAGGGGGGCATGGGACTATGGCTACACCTTC. This translates into CASSLPGRGAWDYGYTF.

To note about this clone: A junction boundary mismatches the germline segment, possibly from a read error. This chain uses TRBV7-7 with TRBJ1-1; possible D gene TRBD1, 6 bases. CDR3 length: 13 amino acids. CDR1 and CDR2 (germline): SSHAT, FNYEAQ (reference sequence). This chain's CDR3 is CASSQDSNTEAFF. The CDR3 nucleotides read TGTGCTAGCAGCCAGGACAGTAACACTGAAGCTTTCTTT.

The V and J genes are TRBV7-9 and TRBJ1-2, with unresolved D. The CDR3 runs to 11 residues. V was pared by 8 bases and J by 2 bases, with 6 bases between. From germline, CDR1 is SEHNR and CDR2 FQNEAQ (reference sequence). In DNA form, the CDR3 reads TGTGCCAGCTCGGGGAACTATGGCTACACCTTC. This codes for CASSGNYGYTF.

The rearrangement uses TRBV6-1 and TRBJ1-5; a weak D match, TRBD1 (5 bases). Germline loops: CDR1 MNHNS, CDR2 SASEGT. Trimming pared 4 bases from V and 5 bases from J, leaving 12 bases between. There are 14 residues in the CDR3. For the CDR3, the DNA is TGTGCCAGCAGTGTTATGGGACGGGATCAGCCCCAGCATTTT. This gives the protein CASSVMGRDQPQHF.

The J gene is TRBJ1-1, the V gene TRBV5-1, with 7 positions matching TRBD1. This CDR3 is built from 15 residues. The J segment lost 3 bases and the V segment lost 2 bases, leaving 7 bases of the junction unmatched. Looked up from germline, CDR1 is SGHRS and CDR2 is YFSETQ. In nucleotides, the CDR3 is TGCGCCAGCAGCTTCTTACCCCAGGGGGACACTGAAGCTTTCTTT. Its protein is CASSFLPQGDTEAFF.

The genes are TRBV4-2 and TRBJ2-5, with D tentatively TRBD1 (5 bases). V lost 3 bases, J lost 4 bases, and 12 bases lay in between. The length of the CDR3 is 14 residues. The V gene's germline CDR1 is LGHNA and CDR2 YNFKEQ. The CDR3 here is CASSQGNRRETQYF. The CDR3 DNA reads as TGTGCCAGCAGCCAGGGCAACAGGCGAGAGACCCAGTACTTC.

The V and J genes are TRBV10-3 and TRBJ2-3, with D unclear. CDR1 is ENHRY and CDR2 is SYGVKD in the germline V gene. V lost 1 base to trimming and J lost 3 bases, with 2 bases between them. This CDR3 has 12 residues. The CDR3 is CAISEYTDTQYF. The DNA for the CDR3 is TGTGCCATCAGTGAGTATACAGATACGCAGTATTTT.

This clone was recorded a few times. The CDR3 spells CAISESPGRMDSPLHF. The CDR3, as DNA: TGTGCCATCAGTGAGTCGCCCGGCCGTATGGATTCACCCCTCCACTTT. The V and J genes are TRBV10-3 and TRBJ1-6; D not resolved. V was trimmed by 0 bases and J by 8 bases, leaving 14 bases between them. CDR3 length equals 16 residues. CDR1 and CDR2 (germline): ENHRY, SYGVKD.

The V and J genes are TRBV28 and TRBJ1-5; a weak D match, TRBD1 (5 bases). Germline V gene data show CDR1 as MDHEN and CDR2 as SYDVKM. CDR3 length equals 14 residues. V was shortened by 5 bases and J by 4 bases, with 12 bases between the two germline ends. In DNA form, the CDR3 reads TGTGCCAGCAGTGAAAGACAGAGTAATCAGCCCCAGCATTTT. Amino acid sequence: CASSERQSNQPQHF.